The source of this TCR beta chain is a study of OX40 agonist ivuxolimab in advanced cancers. Whole-study context: An anti-OX40 (CD134) antibody with agonistic activity, ivuxolimab, was administered to patients. Patients were infused with ivuxolimab every 2 weeks at 0.01 to 10 mg/kg. Study-wide findings and caveats: Expanded clones tended on average to be more numerous among CD8+ T cells than CD4+. At 0.1 to 3.0 mg/kg, CD4+ and CD8+ blood T cells expanded clonally by week 6.

Assay used: immunoSEQ multiplex PCR; TCRdb lists only in-frame clones, some missing. The table has about 84,000 clones, 94% seen once. Trimming cost V 1 base and J 4 bases, with 11 bases left between them. Germline-derived CDR1 and CDR2 are SGHDT and YYEEEE. The CDR3 extends over 14 amino acids. For this clone: Its antigen is still unknown.

Here the sequenced sample was CD4+ or CD8+ T cells sorted from blood, taken in a trial of the OX40 agonist ivuxolimab. This clonotype originated in an adult with an advanced solid tumor such as melanoma, head and neck, liver or kidney cancer. V gene TRBV5-6 combines with J gene TRBJ2-5; D is uncertain. Written as DNA, the CDR3 is TGTGCCAGCAGCTTGACAGTGCGGACAGAGACCCAGTACTTC. It encodes CASSLTVRTETQYF.